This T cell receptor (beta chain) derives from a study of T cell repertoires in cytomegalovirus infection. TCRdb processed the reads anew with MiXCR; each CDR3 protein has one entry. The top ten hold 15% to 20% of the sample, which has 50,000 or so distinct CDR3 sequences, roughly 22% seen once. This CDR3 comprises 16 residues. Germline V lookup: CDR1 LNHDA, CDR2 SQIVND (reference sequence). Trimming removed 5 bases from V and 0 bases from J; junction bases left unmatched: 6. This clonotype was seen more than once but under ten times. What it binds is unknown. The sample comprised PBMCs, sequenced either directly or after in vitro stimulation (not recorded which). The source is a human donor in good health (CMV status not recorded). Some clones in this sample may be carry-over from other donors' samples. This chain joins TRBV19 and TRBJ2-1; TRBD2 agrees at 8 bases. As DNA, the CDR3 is TGTGCCAGTAGTCTCACTAGCGGTAGCTCCTACAATGAGCAGTTCTTC. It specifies CASSLTSGSSYNEQFF.